One sample yielded the 16 T cell receptor beta chains listed below, sequenced in a study of T-cell reconstitution after alpha-beta-depleted transplantation in children. For TCRbeta, the library was prepared with unique molecular identifiers. MiXCR, run by TCRdb on the PCR reads, gives a single entry per CDR3 protein. Of 130,000 to 150,000 distinct CDR3 sequences detected, roughly 8.8% appear once; the ten largest clones hold about a sixth. The sample in question was PBMCs, mostly from graft donor cells, obtained 180 days after TCRalphabeta/CD19-depleted stem cell transplant. The receptor source for this set is a female patient aged 2 to 10 who had a stem cell transplant for congenital amegakaryocytic thrombocytopenia, so the T cells may come from the graft donor.

This clonotype was seen more than once but under ten times. This chain connects TRBV5-1 to TRBJ2-2, with D maybe TRBD1 (5 bases). CDR3 length equals 16 residues. V lost 0 bases and J 5 bases, leaving 14 bases between the germline ends. CDR1 SGHRS and CDR2 YFSETQ come from the germline V gene. CDR3: CASSLAAGRRTGELFF. The CDR3 DNA follows: TGCGCCAGCAGCTTGGCGGCAGGGCGACGGACCGGGGAGCTGTTTTTT.

This clonotype was observed many times. The chain uses TRBV5-6 and TRBJ2-2; 8 bases line up with TRBD1. V lost 1 base and J lost 6; bases outside the gene matches: 5. Germline V CDR1 and CDR2: SGHDT, YYEEEE. CDR3 size: 15 residues. This CDR3 reads CASSLTRTGSGELFF. In nucleotides, the CDR3 is TGTGCCAGCAGCTTGACCAGGACAGGGTCCGGGGAGCTGTTTTTT.

This clonotype was observed at least ten times. The V and J genes are TRBV29-1 and TRBJ2-5, with 7 bases identical to TRBD2. With 7 bases clipped from V and 4 bases from J, the junction kept 9 bases outside the gene matches. CDR3 length: 13 residues. The germline V gene encodes CDR1 SQVTM and CDR2 ANQGSEA. The CDR3 is CSAGRGTGETQYF. The CDR3 DNA is TGCAGCGCTGGGCGGGGGACGGGAGAGACCCAGTACTTC.

At least ten counts were recorded for this clonotype. V usage is TRBV4-1 and J usage is TRBJ2-7, with D possibly called TRBD1 or TRBD2 (5 bases each). This CDR3 spans 15 amino acids. CDR1 and CDR2 (germline): MGHRA, YSYEKL. V was pared by 3 bases and J by 3 bases, with 15 bases between. The CDR3 region is CASSHAPGALYEQYF. The CDR3 DNA reads TGCGCCAGCAGCCATGCGCCCGGGGCCCTCTACGAGCAGTACTTC.

This clonotype was counted ten times or more. The chain recombines TRBV15 with TRBJ2-2; D is possibly TRBD2 (6 bases). V dropped 6 bases and J dropped 1 base, with 15 bases sitting between them. The CDR3 consists of 16 residues. Germline V CDR1 and CDR2: LNHNV, YYDKDF (reference sequence). DNA for the CDR3: TGTGCCACCAGGGTAAGACTAGTCAGGAACACCGGGGAGCTGTTTTTT. It encodes CATRVRLVRNTGELFF.

This clonotype was seen a handful of times. The CDR3: CASSDSYREAFF. The CDR3 bases are TGTGCCAGCAGTGATTCGTACAGAGAAGCTTTCTTT. The chain joins TRBV25-1 to TRBJ1-1; D not certain. Germline V gene data show CDR1 as MGHDK and CDR2 as SYGVNS. The CDR3 has 12 residues. V was cut by 3 bases and J by 8 bases, with 10 bases left in between.

This clonotype was seen at least ten times. J is TRBJ2-2 and V is TRBV7-2, with TRBD2 as a possible D gene (5 bases). This CDR3 is 16 amino acids long. Germline lookup yields CDR1 SGHTA and CDR2 FQGNSA. The V gene lost 3 bases and the J gene lost 4 bases, with 15 bases spanning the gap. The CDR3 here is CASSFYGNPTTGELFF. The CDR3 region has the DNA TGTGCCAGCAGCTTTTACGGGAACCCGACCACCGGGGAGCTGTTTTTT. The whole variable domain, remainder taken from reference TRBV7-2 and TRBJ2-2, is GAGVSQSPSNKVTEKGKDVELRCDPISGHTALYWYRQSLGQGLEFLIYFQGNSAPDKSGLPSDRFSAERTGGSVSTLTIQRTQQEDSAVYLCASSFYGNPTTGELFFGEGSRLTVL.

This clonotype was detected only a few times. The rearrangement uses TRBV6-6 and TRBJ1-4; D gene unclear. Germline V CDR1 and CDR2: MNHNY, SVGAGI (reference sequence). Trimming removed 7 bases from V and 8 bases from J, with 14 bases in between. The CDR3 totals 13 residues. CDR3 DNA sequence: TGTGCCAGCACCAAAATACCCGGGGAAAAACTGTTTTTT. Protein product: CASTKIPGEKLFF.

This clonotype has a count of ten or more. V and J are TRBV15 and TRBJ1-3; 7 nucleotides agree with TRBD1. Looked up from germline, CDR1 is LNHNV and CDR2 is YYDKDF (reference sequence). With V trimmed by 5 bases and J by 5 bases, 12 bases remained unmatched. The CDR3 loop spans 16 amino acids. As DNA, the CDR3 is TGTGCCACCAGCTCCGCGAGTTGGGACAGAAGAAACACCATATATTTT. Its translation is CATSSASWDRRNTIYF.

This clonotype has at least ten counts. The CDR3: CASSPPSGTGELFF. The CDR3 DNA is TGTGCCAGCAGTCCCCCTAGCGGCACCGGGGAGCTGTTTTTT. The V call is TRBV12-3 or TRBV12-4, the J call TRBJ2-2, with 7 bases matching TRBD2. Germline trimming cut 5 bases from V and 4 bases from J; bases unmatched to any gene: 4. CDR3 length: 14 residues.

This clonotype was observed a few times. V is TRBV5-6 and J is TRBJ2-2, with D uncertain. The CDR3 is 16 residues long. Trimming took off 0 bases at V and 6 bases at J, with 15 bases between the two ends. The germline V gene encodes CDR1 SGHDT and CDR2 YYEEEE. The CDR3 sequence: CASSLARSALAGELFF. CDR3 bases: TGTGCCAGCAGCTTGGCTAGGTCGGCCCTCGCCGGGGAGCTGTTTTTT.

This clonotype was counted at least ten times. The chain joins TRBV5-4 to TRBJ2-5; D is perhaps TRBD1 (6 bases). This CDR3 is 13 amino acids long. V lost 6 bases and J lost 5, with 14 bases in between. The germline gives CDR1 SGHNT, CDR2 YYREEE (reference sequence). The CDR3 loop is CASNPRGRETQYF. The CDR3 DNA follows: TGTGCCAGCAACCCCAGGGGAAGGGAGACCCAGTACTTC.

This clonotype appeared many times. The V call is TRBV5-1, the J call TRBJ2-7, with 11 bases aligning to TRBD2. V shed 3 bases, J shed 5 bases, and the junction held 7 bases outside the gene matches. CDR1 is SGHRS, CDR2 YFSETQ, per germline. The CDR3 totals 15 residues. This chain's CDR3 is CASSSGLAGVDEQYF. In DNA form, the CDR3 reads TGCGCCAGCAGCTCCGGACTAGCGGGTGTCGACGAGCAGTACTTC.

The chain uses TRBV19 and TRBJ1-6, with 8 bases identical to TRBD1. Losses at the gene ends were 5 bases for V and 7 bases for J; bases not matched to a gene: 10. CDR1 and CDR2 from the germline V gene are LNHDA and SQIVND (reference sequence). The CDR3 has 16 amino acids. The CDR3 DNA follows: TGTGCCAGTAGTGAAACACAGGGGGTCCTCAATTCACCCCTCCACTTT. Its translation is CASSETQGVLNSPLHF.

This clonotype was counted ten times or more. The chain carries TRBV19 and TRBJ1-5; 8 bases are shared with TRBD1. V shed 5 bases, J shed 1 base, and the junction held 4 bases outside the gene matches. Germline lookup yields CDR1 LNHDA and CDR2 SQIVND (reference sequence). This CDR3 contains 15 residues. The CDR3 loop is CASSRQGMSNQPQHF. The CDR3, as DNA: TGTGCCAGTAGTCGACAGGGGATGAGCAATCAGCCCCAGCATTTT.

This clonotype has only a few counts. V gene TRBV20-1 combines with J gene TRBJ2-4, with 11 bases fitting TRBD1. The V gene's germline CDR1 is DFQATT and CDR2 SNEGSKA (reference sequence). Trimming removed 1 base from V and 2 bases from J; junction bases left unmatched: 13. This CDR3 is built from 19 residues. The chain's CDR3 is CSARAPGQGAVRSKNIQYF. CDR3 sequence (DNA): TGCAGTGCTAGAGCCCCTGGACAGGGGGCCGTACGGTCCAAAAACATTCAGTACTTC.